The T cell receptor beta chain described here comes from a study of PD-1 blockade in classical Hodgkin lymphoma. For the study at large: Intravenous delivery of nivolumab at 3 mg/kg to patients occurred every 2 weeks.

On this clone: What it binds is unknown. This sequence may be a read error, since a much larger clone differs from it by one base.

V lost 5 bases, J lost 4 bases, and 8 bases stayed unmatched. Germline CDR1 and CDR2: LNHNV and YYDKDF (reference sequence). This CDR3 spans 15 amino acids. Sequencing used immunoSEQ multiplex PCR; TCRdb keeps in-frame clones, though not all of them. The sample includes a few thousand clones, about 76% of them seen just once. Regarding the study as a whole: Reported baseline diversity: healthy donors highest, relapsed/refractory patients lowest. Factors driving the repertoire differences, possibly disease activity or prior therapy, remain undefined. Those achieving complete response showed baseline diversity like newly diagnosed patients.

With no exception, relapse followed autologous stem cell transplantation in all patients, and brentuximab vedotin exposure varied. The clonotype originates from a human donor with classical Hodgkin lymphoma. The specimen was peripheral blood mononuclear cells (PBMCs), collected at baseline. The chain is built from TRBV15 and TRBJ2-5, with TRBD1 matching over 9 bases. CDR3 in amino acids: CATSLPGQGAETQYF. In DNA, the CDR3 is TGTGCCACCAGCCTCCCGGGACAGGGCGCAGAGACCCAGTACTTC.